Presented here are 11 T cell receptor beta chains from one specimen sequenced in a study of molecular identifiers for immune sequencing clone quantification (dated by TCRdb to the late 2010s). Library preparation employed PCR. Sequencing was carried out with a NextSeq 500. TCRdb took the public reads, trimmed them with fastp at Q25, ran MiXCR for clone calling and kept in-frame beta chains. Rows with one shared CDR3 protein collapse into an entry with the most common genes and DNA. Counted in this sample were approximately 500,000 distinct CDR3 sequences; about a quarter of them appeared once. Of the sample, roughly 0.77% is held by the ten largest clones. The sequencing input was naive CD8+ T cells from blood, with Jurkat cell RNA spiked in. What this sample's cell subset or site label stands for: FACS-sorted CD8+CD4-CCR7+CD45RA+ naive T cells. The receptors were gathered from a human donor in good health. Some libraries in this study had Jurkat cell RNA spiked in.

The DNA of the CDR3 is TGTGCCAGCGGTTCTTTAGCGGGGAGCCAAGAGACCCAGTACTTC. Protein product: CASGSLAGSQETQYF. J is TRBJ2-5 and V is TRBV6-5; 8 bases line up with TRBD2. V trimming: 8 bases; J trimming: 1 base; junction bases outside the gene matches: 9. This CDR3 has 15 amino acids. CDR1 is MNHEY and CDR2 is SVGAGI in the germline V gene.

The gene calls are TRBV20-1 and TRBJ2-7; 7 bases match TRBD2. The CDR3 is 13 residues long. V was pared by 6 bases and J by 2 bases, with 7 bases of the junction left unmatched. The germline gives CDR1 DFQATT, CDR2 SNEGSKA (reference sequence). CDR3 in DNA: TGCAGTGCCAGGGACTACCAGACCTACGAGCAGTACTTC. Encoded protein: CSARDYQTYEQYF.

This sequence joins TRBV7-9 and TRBJ2-7, with 9 bases matching TRBD1. The CDR3 runs to 15 residues. Germline CDR1 is SEHNR and CDR2 is FQNEAQ (reference sequence). Trimming took 7 bases from V and 3 from J; bases not matched to a gene: 10. The CDR3 spells CASIKKGTGNYEQYF. CDR3 bases: TGTGCCAGCATTAAAAAAGGGACAGGGAACTACGAGCAGTACTTC.

The gene calls are TRBV6-2 or TRBV6-3 and TRBJ2-5; a possible D gene is TRBD1 (6 bases). V was shortened by 6 bases and J by 4 bases, with 9 bases between the two germline ends. The CDR3 loop spans 12 amino acids. Germline V gene lookup returns CDR1 MNHEY and CDR2 SVGEGT. CDR3 sequence: CASRDRLETQYF. The CDR3 region has the DNA TGTGCCAGCAGGGACAGATTAGAGACCCAGTACTTC.

In its sample, this clonotype was seen a few times. J is TRBJ1-1 and V is TRBV5-4; 7 nucleotides align to TRBD1. The CDR3 loop spans 14 amino acids. V trimming: 5 bases; J trimming: 1 base; junction bases outside the gene matches: 5. Germline V gives CDR1 SGHNT, CDR2 YYREEE (reference sequence). DNA of the CDR3: TGTGCCAGCAGTACCGGGACAGCGAACACTGAAGCTTTCTTT. Its translation: CASSTGTANTEAFF.

This clonotype occurred a few times. The genes are TRBV10-2 and TRBJ2-7; D not certain. The germline gives CDR1 WSHSY, CDR2 SAAADI. The V end lost 6 bases, the J end lost 4 bases, and 16 bases lay between the germline ends. The CDR3 is 14 amino acids. DNA for the CDR3: TGCGCCAGCAGCGCCGTCGCGCTGACGTACGAGCAGTACTTC. Residues: CASSAVALTYEQYF.

This clonotype came up a few times. Mismatch with germline at one junction end may stem from a read error. This chain uses TRBV7-9 with TRBJ2-3; 9 bases map to TRBD1. CDR1 is SEHNR and CDR2 is FQNEAQ in the germline V gene (reference sequence). The CDR3 loop spans 15 amino acids. The CDR3 sequence is CASSSTTGGTDTQYF. In nucleotides, the CDR3 is TGTGCCAGCAGCTCGACCACAGGGGGCACGGATACGCAGTATTTT.

The rearrangement joins TRBV13 to TRBJ2-1, with TRBD2 as a possible D gene (6 bases). CDR3 length: 14 residues. From germline, CDR1 is PRHDT and CDR2 FYEKMQ (reference sequence). The ends were cut back, 8 bases at V and 7 bases at J, with 18 bases in the middle. The CDR3 nucleotides are TGTGCCAGCGGAGGGGTGGTAGAAAGGAATGAGCAGTTCTTC. The encoded protein is CASGGVVERNEQFF.

This clonotype was seen a handful of times. The rearrangement links TRBV7-9 to TRBJ2-7; D not certain. The CDR3 spans 18 residues. CDR1 and CDR2 (germline): SEHNR, FQNEAQ (reference sequence). Trimming stripped 4 bases from V and 3 bases from J, with 25 bases between. As DNA, the CDR3 is TGTGCCAGCAGCTGCACGAACAGTGACCTAATTATTTGCTACGAGCAGTACTTC. Translated: CASSCTNSDLIICYEQYF.

V usage is TRBV7-9 and J usage is TRBJ2-7; D possibly matches TRBD1 or TRBD2 (5 bases each). The CDR3 has 15 amino acids. Trimming took off 1 base at V and 1 base at J, with 11 bases between the two ends. CDR1 is SEHNR, CDR2 FQNEAQ, per germline (reference sequence). The CDR3 loop is CASSLVTGPSYEQYF. The CDR3 DNA follows: TGTGCCAGCAGCTTAGTGACGGGGCCGTCCTACGAGCAGTACTTC.

This clonotype was seen at least ten times. J is TRBJ2-3 and V is TRBV9; perhaps TRBD2 as D (6 bases). Germline values: CDR1 SGDLS, CDR2 YYNGEE. This CDR3 is 15 amino acids long. V was trimmed by 0 bases and J by 1 base, leaving 9 bases between them. The DNA for the CDR3 is TGTGCCAGCAGCGTAGAGGGCGGGGGCACAGATACGCAGTATTTT. Its protein is CASSVEGGGTDTQYF.